This entry describes one TCR beta chain. Its antigen is not identified. This entry belongs to a study of T cell responses to AZD1222 COVID-19 vaccine. Germline-derived CDR1 and CDR2 are LGHNA and YSLEER. The CDR3 spans 15 residues. V gave up 0 bases and J gave up 7 bases, with 15 bases separating them. Study findings and constraints: Elevations in Spike-specific TCR breadth and depth followed administration of two AZD1222 doses.

Repertoires were generated with immunoSEQ multiplex PCR, while TCRdb's copy carries only in-frame clones and drops some. Found here are 95,000 to 110,000 clones, 86% of them singletons; the top ten hold 3% to 4%. The specimen was peripheral blood, collected 28 days after the second dose of the MenACWY control vaccine. The clonotype originates from an adult who received the MenACWY meningococcal vaccine as a control. The chain employs TRBV4-3 and TRBJ2-5; D is possibly TRBD1 or TRBD2 (5 bases each). Written as DNA, the CDR3 is TGCGCCAGCAGCCAAGATTTAAAACAGGAGGCGACCCAGTACTTC. This sequence encodes CASSQDLKQEATQYF.